The 32 T cell receptor beta chains below were found in one sample sequenced in a study of T cells in women clearing cervical HPV infection. Profiling relied on immunoSEQ multiplex PCR, and the TCRdb table lists in-frame clones only, not all of them. The sample table includes some 46,000 clones. Material for sequencing was blood buffy coat. These receptors all come from a woman aged 18 to 75 with a cervical HPV16 infection that either progressed to CIN3+ or cleared (not recorded which).

Remarks on this clone: The CDR3 end is not reached by the read, which stops 3 residues before it; the germline J gene fills it in. This chain connects TRBV5-1 to TRBJ2-1, with 7 bases lining up with TRBD2. The J segment lost 2 bases and the V segment lost 7 bases, leaving 6 bases of the junction unmatched. This CDR3 spans 14 amino acids. CDR1 and CDR2 (germline): SGHRS, YFSETQ. The sequenced CDR3 bases are TGCGCCAGCCACGAGGGAGGGGCCTACAATGAG. The encoded protein is CASHEGGAYNE. The CDR3, in full, reads CASHEGGAYNEQFF.

On this clone itself: The read comes to an end 3 residues before the CDR3 does, leaving the germline J gene to fill in the end. The rearrangement uses TRBV2 and TRBJ1-5; D unclear. Trimming stripped 6 bases from V and 8 bases from J, with 5 bases between. CDR1 and CDR2 from the germline V gene are SNHLY and FYNNEI. The CDR3 runs to 10 residues. CDR3 DNA, as far as it was read: TGTGCCAGCAGCGGGGAGCCC. This gives the protein CASSGEP. The entire CDR3 sequence reads CASSGEPQHF.

On this clone itself: The read falls 3 residues short of the CDR3 end, and the missing part is taken from the germline J gene. The J gene is TRBJ1-1, the V gene TRBV30; the match to TRBD1 covers 8 bases. Germline V gives CDR1 GTSNPN, CDR2 SVGIG (reference sequence). The CDR3 contains 14 residues. V shed 3 bases and J 4 bases; nucleotides not matched to a gene: 7. CDR3 in amino acids: CAWRDREVATEAFF. CDR3 bases read: TGTGCCTGGAGGGACAGGGAAGTGGCCACTGAA. The full variable domain, completed using reference TRBV30 and TRBJ1-1, is SQTIHQWPATLVQPVGSPLSLECTVEGTSNPNLYWYRQAAGRGLQLLFYSVGIGQISSEVPQNLSASRPQDRQFILSSKKLLLSDSGFYLCAWRDREVATEAFFGQGTRLTVV.

Comments on this clone: The read gets to within 3 residues of the CDR3 end, and the germline J gene fills in the rest. The chain links TRBV6-2 or TRBV6-3 to TRBJ2-5; a possible D gene is TRBD1 (5 bases). CDR1 is MNHEY, CDR2 SVGEGT, per germline. Trimming took 0 bases from V and 4 from J, leaving 15 bases between them. This CDR3 contains 16 residues. CDR3 DNA, as far as it was read: TGTGCCAGCAGTTACTCGAGAAGGGGTAATCTAGAGACC. Protein: CASSYSRRGNLET. From start to end, the CDR3 is CASSYSRRGNLETQYF.

As for this clone: Read coverage stops 3 residues before the CDR3 terminus; the germline J gene supplies the remainder. This chain uses TRBV2 with TRBJ2-1; the D gene is possibly TRBD2 (5 bases). V was cut by 8 bases and J by 3 bases, with 14 bases left in between. This CDR3 has 14 amino acids. CDR1 is SNHLY, CDR2 FYNNEI, per germline. CDR3 DNA (partial): TGTGCCAGCTTACCGCGGGTACGCTACAATGAG. It specifies CASLPRVRYNE. The whole CDR3 protein is CASLPRVRYNEQFF.

About this clone: The read terminates 3 residues ahead of where the CDR3 ends, so the germline J gene completes it. V gene TRBV2 combines with J gene TRBJ1-1; the D gene is possibly TRBD1 (6 bases). The ends were cut back, 7 bases at V and 7 bases at J, with 16 bases in the middle. Germline assignment: CDR1 SNHLY and CDR2 FYNNEI. The CDR3 is 13 residues long. The CDR3 loop reads CASTSTGRGEAFF. The part of the CDR3 DNA that was read is TGTGCCAGCACTTCCACGGGCAGGGGTGAA.

As for this clone: The read ends 3 residues shy of where the CDR3 ends; the end is completed using the germline J gene. The V call is TRBV20-1, the J call TRBJ2-1; 10 bases match TRBD2. The V gene end was trimmed by 5 bases and the J gene end by 5 bases; junction bases not matched to a gene: 12. The V gene's germline CDR1 is DFQATT and CDR2 SNEGSKA (reference sequence). The CDR3 has 16 residues. The sequenced CDR3 bases are TGCAGTGCTGGACGAGATCTAGCGGGGGTACACAATGAG. Protein: CSAGRDLAGVHNE. The CDR3, in full, reads CSAGRDLAGVHNEQFF.

Comment on this clone: An end of the junction differs from the germline gene, which may be a read error. The sequence runs out 3 residues before the end of the CDR3; the remainder is reconstructed from the germline J gene. This chain uses TRBV4-2 with TRBJ1-4; perhaps TRBD1 as D (5 bases). There are 15 residues in the CDR3. CDR1 LGHNA and CDR2 YNFKEQ come from the germline V gene. The sequenced part of the CDR3 DNA is TGCGCCAGCAGCCAAGATTGGGGACTGACTGAAAAA. Translation: CASSQDWGLTEK. The entire CDR3 reads CASSQDWGLTEKLFF.

With respect to this clone: The read halts 3 residues ahead of the CDR3 end, with the missing end drawn from the germline J gene. In the same sample, other DNA sequences code for this CDR3. V gene TRBV29-1 combines with J gene TRBJ1-3; D is unresolved. Per germline, CDR1 SQVTM and CDR2 ANQGSEA. The V and J ends lost 4 bases and 3 bases respectively, with 10 bases between them. This CDR3 has 13 amino acids. The CDR3 reads CSVVSGDGNTIYF. CDR3 bases read: TGCAGCGTTGTTTCCGGGGATGGAAACACC.

As regards this clone: The read is 3 residues too short to cover the CDR3 end, so that end is filled in from the germline J gene. The rearrangement uses TRBV11-2 and TRBJ2-3, with no clear D. Germline V gene lookup returns CDR1 SGHAT and CDR2 FQNNGV. V dropped 1 base and J dropped 3 bases, with 5 bases sitting between them. The length of the CDR3 is 13 residues. The CDR3 is CASSLAPTDTQYF. Partial CDR3 DNA: TGTGCCAGCAGCTTAGCTCCTACAGATACG.

Comments on this clone: The read stops 3 residues short of the end of the CDR3; the missing end is completed from the germline J gene. This sequence joins TRBV5-1 and TRBJ2-7; TRBD2 is a possible D gene (6 bases). CDR3 length: 14 amino acids. Per germline, CDR1 SGHRS and CDR2 YFSETQ. Between the trimmed V and J ends, which lost 5 bases and 3 bases, there was a span of 15 bases. The part of the CDR3 DNA that was read is TGCGCCAGCAGTCACCTCGGGGGAGGCTACGAG. This translates into CASSHLGGGYE. The full CDR3 sequence reads CASSHLGGGYEQYF. Based on the CDR3 plus reference TRBV5-1 and TRBJ2-7, the full variable domain is KAGVTQTPRYLIKTRGQQVTLSCSPISGHRSVSWYQQTPGQGLQFLFEYFSETQRNKGNFPGRFSGRQFSNSRSEMNVSTLELGDSALYLCASSHLGGGYEQYFGPGTRLTVT.

Comments on this clone: With the read ending 3 residues before the CDR3 end, the germline J gene is used to fill in that end. The V and J genes are TRBV6-1 and TRBJ2-5; 7 positions match TRBD1. The junction had 5 bases not matched to a gene; V was cut back by 2 bases and J by 2 bases. This CDR3 spans 15 amino acids. Germline V gives CDR1 MNHNS, CDR2 SASEGT. The covered CDR3 bases are TGTGCCAGCAGTGAATCAGGGGGACGTCAAGAGACC. It codes for CASSESGGRQET. The full CDR3 protein reads CASSESGGRQETQYF.

Points on this clone: The read terminates 3 residues ahead of where the CDR3 ends, so the germline J gene completes it. The chain employs TRBV6-1 and TRBJ2-3, with D tentatively TRBD2 (6 bases). The V gene's germline CDR1 is MNHNS and CDR2 SASEGT. The CDR3 covers 13 residues. This CDR3 reads CASSEVRAGSQYF. The part of the CDR3 DNA that was read is TGTGCCAGCAGTGAAGTTCGGGCGGGGTCG.

In regard to this clone: The read ends 3 residues shy of where the CDR3 ends; the end is completed using the germline J gene. The chain is built from TRBV6-2 or TRBV6-3 and TRBJ2-3, with 10 bases fitting TRBD1. The V gene end was trimmed by 6 bases and the J gene end by 1 base; junction bases not matched to a gene: 4. CDR1 and CDR2 (germline): MNHEY, SVGEGT. The CDR3 runs 15 residues. This CDR3 is CASRPGTGGTDTQYF. The CDR3 DNA, read in part, is TGTGCCAGCAGGCCCGGGACAGGGGGCACAGATACG.

In regard to this clone: The read falls 3 residues short of the CDR3 end, and the missing part is taken from the germline J gene. This chain links TRBV7-9 with TRBJ2-7, with D hard to call. Germline V CDR1 and CDR2: SEHNR, FQNEAQ (reference sequence). There are 15 residues in the CDR3. V shed 3 bases and J shed 1 base, with 13 bases lying between them. CDR3 loop: CASSLADTDSYEQYF. The covered CDR3 bases are TGTGCCAGCAGCTTGGCCGACACCGATTCCTACGAG.

Comments on this clone: Read sequence stops 3 residues before the CDR3 end, and the germline J gene provides the missing end. V gene TRBV2 combines with J gene TRBJ2-3, with a weak D call TRBD1 (6 bases). The CDR3 consists of 15 residues. Germline V gives CDR1 SNHLY, CDR2 FYNNEI. The V gene lost 7 bases and the J gene lost 3 bases, with 17 bases spanning the gap. Incomplete CDR3 DNA: TGTGCCAGCATGCGGTTGGTTACAGGGACAGATACG. Encoded protein: CASMRLVTGTDT. The full CDR3 sequence reads CASMRLVTGTDTQYF.

About this clone: The observed sequence ends 3 residues before the CDR3 terminus, with the missing tail filled in from the germline J gene. The chain combines TRBV19 with TRBJ2-3; possibly TRBD1 for D (6 bases). V lost 5 bases and J 7 bases, leaving 19 bases between the germline ends. The CDR3 extends over 15 amino acids. In germline, CDR1 is LNHDA, CDR2 SQIVND (reference sequence). The CDR3 bases that were read are TGTGCCAGTAGTCCGGCGACAGGTTCAGGGAATACG. Its protein is CASSPATGSGNT. The CDR3 as a whole reads CASSPATGSGNTQYF.

Notes on this clone: The read ends 3 residues shy of where the CDR3 ends; the end is completed using the germline J gene. The chain has TRBV20-1 and TRBJ2-1, with D possibly matching TRBD2 (6 bases). This CDR3 spans 15 amino acids. Germline V gene data show CDR1 as DFQATT and CDR2 as SNEGSKA (reference sequence). With 3 bases removed from V and 7 bases from J, the gap between germline ends came to 19 bases. This chain's CDR3 is CSASGEDTPLNEQFF. Partial CDR3 DNA: TGCAGTGCTAGTGGGGAGGACACACCTTTGAATGAG.

In regard to this clone: The read finishes 3 residues shy of the CDR3 end, and the germline J gene is used to complete it. This sequence joins TRBV2 and TRBJ1-1; weak D call: TRBD1 (6 bases). Trimming left V 5 bases short and J 2 bases short, with 9 bases between. Germline values: CDR1 SNHLY, CDR2 FYNNEI. This CDR3 has 13 residues. The CDR3 is CASSWGQNTEAFF. The sequenced part of the CDR3 DNA is TGTGCCAGCAGTTGGGGACAAAACACTGAA.

Regarding this clone: The read is 3 residues too short to cover the CDR3 end, so that end is filled in from the germline J gene. The gene calls are TRBV11-2 and TRBJ2-3; tentative D call: TRBD1 (6 bases). Trimming stripped 2 bases from V and 2 bases from J, with 11 bases between. CDR1 and CDR2 from the germline V gene are SGHAT and FQNNGV. The CDR3 is 15 residues long. The sequenced CDR3 bases are TGTGCCAGCAGCTTAATGACAGGCCTCACAGATACG. Translation: CASSLMTGLTDT. The full-length CDR3 reads as CASSLMTGLTDTQYF.

In regard to this clone: Coverage ceases 3 residues before the CDR3 finishes, and the germline J gene fills in the end. This chain connects TRBV10-3 to TRBJ2-5, with a tentative D call TRBD2 (5 bases). The CDR3 totals 12 residues. Germline CDR1 reads ENHRY; CDR2 reads SYGVKD. The germline V and J ends were trimmed by 3 bases and 4 bases, with 6 bases remaining between them. The DNA read from the CDR3 is TGTGCCATCAGTGACGCGGGAGAGACC. It is translated as CAISDAGET. From start to end, the CDR3 is CAISDAGETQYF.

About this clone: The sequence runs out 3 residues before the end of the CDR3; the remainder is reconstructed from the germline J gene. This chain connects TRBV6-1 to TRBJ2-6; weak D call: TRBD2 (6 bases). The CDR3 has 15 residues. Trimming left V 4 bases short and J 2 bases short, with 9 bases between. Germline V gives CDR1 MNHNS, CDR2 SASEGT. The CDR3 protein is CASSAGETGANVLTF. The part of the CDR3 DNA that was read is TGTGCCAGCAGTGCGGGGGAGACTGGGGCCAACGTC.

The CDR3 reads CASSFGTGSYEQYF. CDR3 bases read: TGCGCCAGCAGCTTCGGGACAGGGAGCTACGAG. The J gene is TRBJ2-7, the V gene TRBV5-1, with 9 bases fitting TRBD1. The missing CDR3 end, 3 residues past where the read stops, is filled in from the germline J gene. Germline values: CDR1 SGHRS, CDR2 YFSETQ. There are 14 residues in the CDR3. With V trimmed by 2 bases and J by 3 bases, 3 bases remained unmatched.

Note on this clone: The read halts 3 residues ahead of the CDR3 end, with the missing end drawn from the germline J gene. J is TRBJ1-2 and V is TRBV9; tentative D call: TRBD1 (6 bases). CDR1 is SGDLS and CDR2 is YYNGEE in the germline V gene. The germline V and J ends were trimmed by 0 bases and 4 bases, with 7 bases remaining between them. The CDR3 extends over 13 amino acids. The sequenced CDR3 bases are TGTGCCAGCAGCGTAGCAGGGGCCTATGGC. The encoded protein is CASSVAGAYG. The whole CDR3 is CASSVAGAYGYTF. The full variable domain, its missing parts supplied by reference TRBV9 and TRBJ1-2, is DSGVTQTPKHLITATGQRVTLRCSPRSGDLSVYWYQQSLDQGLQFLIQYYNGEERAKGNILERFSAQQFPDLHSELNLSSLELGDSALYFCASSVAGAYGYTFGSGTRLTVV.

The chain's CDR3 is CASSPRFSGGHYNEQFF. The covered CDR3 bases are TGCGCCAGCAGCCCGCGTTTTTCGGGGGGCCACTACAATGAG. The chain has TRBV4-1 and TRBJ2-1; D is possibly TRBD2 (7 bases). The missing CDR3 end, 3 residues past where the read stops, is filled in from the germline J gene. V shed 4 bases and J shed 3 bases, with 19 bases lying between them. Germline V CDR1 and CDR2: MGHRA, YSYEKL. The CDR3 covers 17 residues.

In regard to this clone: The read terminates 3 residues before the CDR3 end, so the remaining end is supplied by the germline J gene. The chain combines TRBV7-2 with TRBJ2-4; 8 bases agree with TRBD1. V shed 8 bases, J shed 0 bases, and the junction held 6 bases outside the gene matches. The CDR3 consists of 15 residues. Germline V gene sequence: CDR1 SGHTA, CDR2 FQGNSA. CDR3 residues: CASGGQGAAKNIQYF. Partial CDR3 DNA: TGTGCCAGCGGGGGGCAGGGGGCAGCCAAAAACATT.

Worth noting for this clone: The read halts 3 residues ahead of the CDR3 end, with the missing end drawn from the germline J gene. This rearrangement joins TRBV2 to TRBJ2-1; 10 nucleotides align to TRBD1. V shed 4 bases, J shed 4 bases, and the junction held 4 bases outside the gene matches. This CDR3 is built from 15 residues. Per the germline V gene, CDR1 is SNHLY and CDR2 is FYNNEI. Here the CDR3 reads CASSAGQGGYNEQFF. Incomplete CDR3 DNA: TGTGCCAGCAGTGCCGGACAGGGGGGATACAATGAG.

About this clone itself: The read gets to within 3 residues of the CDR3 end, and the germline J gene fills in the rest. The chain joins TRBV19 to TRBJ1-1; D gene ambiguous. V was trimmed by 8 bases and J by 1 base, leaving 11 bases between them. CDR1 is LNHDA and CDR2 is SQIVND in the germline V gene (reference sequence). The CDR3 spans 13 residues. Partial CDR3 DNA: TGTGCCAGTTGCCACCGACAGAACACTGAA. It encodes CASCHRQNTE. The whole CDR3 protein reads CASCHRQNTEAFF. Complete variable domain (other parts from reference TRBV19 and TRBJ1-1): DGGITQSPKYLFRKEGQNVTLSCEQNLNHDAMYWYRQDPGQGLRLIYYSQIVNDFQKGDIAEGYSVSREKKESFPLTVTSAQKNPTAFYLCASCHRQNTEAFFGQGTRLTVV.

As concerns this clone: The CDR3 is cut off 3 residues early in the read; its end comes from the germline J gene. This chain uses TRBV30 with TRBJ2-3; perhaps TRBD1 as D (6 bases). Germline lookup yields CDR1 GTSNPN and CDR2 SVGIG (reference sequence). The CDR3 totals 14 residues. CDR3 amino acids: CAWSPGASNQPQYF. CDR3 DNA (partial): TGTGCCTGGAGTCCAGGGGCGAGCAATCAGCCG.

Worth noting for this clone: Read coverage stops 3 residues before the CDR3 terminus; the germline J gene supplies the remainder. The chain combines TRBV5-6 with TRBJ1-4; TRBD1 matches 8 bases. Germline V gene sequence: CDR1 SGHDT, CDR2 YYEEEE. The CDR3 has 15 residues. CDR3 bases read: TGTGCCAGCACCAAGACAGGGGTTGGGGCCAACGTA. Translated: CASTKTGVGANV. The whole CDR3 sequence is CASTKTGVGANVLFF. Full variable domain (outside the CDR3, taken from reference TRBV5-6 and TRBJ1-4): DAGVTQSPTHLIKTRGQQVTLRCSPKSGHDTVSWYQQALGQGPQFIFQYYEEEERQRGNFPDRFSGHQFPNYSSELNVNALLLGDSALYLCASTKTGVGANVLFFGSGTQLSVL.

Turning to this clone: The CDR3 end falls 3 residues outside the read, so it is completed with the germline J gene. This chain connects TRBV20-1 to TRBJ2-3; D not certain. This CDR3 region has 13 residues. Germline CDR1 is DFQATT and CDR2 is SNEGSKA (reference sequence). Trimming shortened V by 5 bases and J by 4 bases, and 13 bases separated the two germline ends. The DNA read from the CDR3 is TGCAGTGCTGAATCAAAGCTTCCAGATACG. Residues: CSAESKLPDT. The full CDR3 protein reads CSAESKLPDTQYF.

On this clone: Sequencing ends 3 residues short of the CDR3 end; the germline J gene provides the rest. J is TRBJ2-7 and V is TRBV7-8; possibly TRBD1 for D (6 bases). The CDR3 is made up of 16 amino acids. V was trimmed by 5 bases and J by 1 base, leaving 18 bases between them. Germline assignment: CDR1 SGHVS and CDR2 FQNEAQ. The CDR3 here is CASSAPGASTSYEQYF. CDR3 bases read: TGTGCCAGCAGCGCCCCAGGGGCTTCCACTTCCTACGAG.